The 10 T cell receptor beta chains below were found in one sample sequenced in a study of cytomegalovirus exposure and HLA in healthy donors. Both 60 Vbeta primers and 13 Jbeta primers went into the PCR. Only in-frame clones appear in the TCRdb table, and some are missing; sequencing was by immunoSEQ multiplex PCR. The sample includes 100,000 to 150,000 clones, over 60% of them seen just once. The source material was PBMCs. These receptors were taken from a male donor in good health and CMV-seropositive.

The chain links TRBV4-1 to TRBJ2-7; tentative D call: TRBD2 (5 bases). Germline-derived CDR1 and CDR2 are MGHRA and YSYEKL. V gave up 1 base and J gave up 7 bases, with 14 bases separating them. The CDR3 loop spans 14 amino acids. The CDR3 coding sequence is TGCGCCAGCAGCCAAGTTAGCCTAGCACGGGAGCAGTACTTC. As protein: CASSQVSLAREQYF.

The chain has TRBV2 and TRBJ1-2; 8 bases fit TRBD1. V was pared by 9 bases and J by 2 bases, with 8 bases of the junction left unmatched. This CDR3 contains 14 residues. Germline V gene data show CDR1 as SNHLY and CDR2 as FYNNEI. This chain's CDR3 is CARRPGGRNYGYTF. CDR3 bases: TGTGCCAGGAGGCCAGGGGGCCGCAACTATGGCTACACCTTC.

This chain links TRBV6-5 with TRBJ1-2; 9 bases are shared with TRBD1. The CDR3 spans 15 residues. The V gene end was trimmed by 6 bases and the J gene end by 8 bases; junction bases not matched to a gene: 13. Germline V gives CDR1 MNHEY, CDR2 SVGAGI. CDR3 region: CASRQQGATPRGYTF. As DNA, the CDR3 is TGTGCCAGCAGACAACAGGGGGCAACCCCTAGGGGCTACACCTTC.

This clone showed up just once. The rearrangement links TRBV5-1 to TRBJ1-1; D may be TRBD1 (5 bases). The CDR3 sequence is 13 residues long. V dropped 4 bases and J dropped 1 base, with 8 bases sitting between them. Germline loops: CDR1 SGHRS, CDR2 YFSETQ. CDR3 sequence: CASSVQENTEAFF. CDR3 in DNA: TGCGCCAGCAGCGTACAGGAGAACACTGAAGCTTTCTTT.

The CDR3 DNA reads as TGTGCCATCAGTGGATCAGGACAGAGCACAGATACGCAGTATTTT. Translating gives CAISGSGQSTDTQYF. V usage is TRBV10-3 and J usage is TRBJ2-3; the D gene is possibly TRBD1 (6 bases). The CDR3 contains 15 residues. Germline V gene data show CDR1 as ENHRY and CDR2 as SYGVKD. V shed 4 bases and J shed 0 bases, with 11 bases lying between them.

The chain has TRBV6-5 and TRBJ2-5; 10 nucleotides line up with TRBD1. This CDR3 contains 13 residues. Unmatched junction bases numbered 4, after V lost 7 bases and J lost 5 bases. Germline CDR1 and CDR2: MNHEY and SVGAGI. For the CDR3, the DNA is TGTGCCAGCAAGGGACAGGGGTTGGAGACCCAGTACTTC. It encodes CASKGQGLETQYF.

The chain links TRBV27 to TRBJ1-5; 7 bases map to TRBD1. The V segment lost 5 bases and the J segment 5 bases; nucleotides outside the gene matches: 6. The CDR3 is 14 residues long. Germline CDR1 and CDR2: MNHEY and SMNVEV (reference sequence). The CDR3 DNA reads TGTGCCAGCAGTCGAACAGGGGCGTATCAGCCCCAGCATTTT. This translates into CASSRTGAYQPQHF.

This sequence joins TRBV27 and TRBJ1-1; D gene ambiguous. Trimming removed 4 bases at V and 1 base at J, with 19 bases between. The CDR3 length is 17 residues. The germline V gene encodes CDR1 MNHEY and CDR2 SMNVEV (reference sequence). The CDR3 reads CASSSAPGVGQNTEAFF. The CDR3, as DNA: TGTGCCAGCAGTTCCGCCCCCGGGGTGGGTCAGAACACTGAAGCTTTCTTT.

The gene calls are TRBV2 and TRBJ1-1, with 7 bases identical to TRBD1. This CDR3 comprises 15 residues. The V gene's germline CDR1 is SNHLY and CDR2 FYNNEI. The trim removed 6 bases at V and 4 bases at J, leaving 11 bases unmatched. This CDR3 reads CASSRVRGAITEAFF. CDR3 coding DNA: TGTGCCAGCAGCCGGGTCAGGGGGGCCATCACTGAAGCTTTCTTT.

V usage is TRBV5-1 and J usage is TRBJ2-3; 9 bases align to TRBD2. The CDR3 has 16 residues. Germline CDR1 reads SGHRS; CDR2 reads YFSETQ. V was clipped by 5 bases and J by 1 base; unmatched bases: 8. CDR3 loop: CASRDGLAQGTDTQYF. CDR3 nucleotides: TGCGCCAGCAGAGACGGACTAGCGCAGGGCACAGATACGCAGTATTTT.